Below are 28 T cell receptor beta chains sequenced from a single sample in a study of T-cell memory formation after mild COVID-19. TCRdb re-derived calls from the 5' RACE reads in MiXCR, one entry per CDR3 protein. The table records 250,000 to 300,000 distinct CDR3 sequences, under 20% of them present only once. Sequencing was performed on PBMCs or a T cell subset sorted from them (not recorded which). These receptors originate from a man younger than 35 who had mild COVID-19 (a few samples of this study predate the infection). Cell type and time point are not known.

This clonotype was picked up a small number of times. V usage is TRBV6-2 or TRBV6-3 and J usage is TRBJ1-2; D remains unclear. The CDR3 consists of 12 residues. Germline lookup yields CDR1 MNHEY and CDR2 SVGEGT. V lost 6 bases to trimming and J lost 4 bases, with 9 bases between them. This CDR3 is CASRPNGYGYTF. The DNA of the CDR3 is TGTGCCAGCAGACCAAATGGCTATGGCTACACCTTC.

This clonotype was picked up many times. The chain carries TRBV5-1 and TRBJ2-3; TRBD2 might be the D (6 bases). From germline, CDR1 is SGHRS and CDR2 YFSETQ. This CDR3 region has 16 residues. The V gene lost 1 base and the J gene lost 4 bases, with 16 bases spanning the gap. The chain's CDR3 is CASSLPGSDYPDTQYF. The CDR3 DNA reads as TGCGCCAGCAGCTTGCCCGGGTCGGACTACCCAGATACGCAGTATTTT. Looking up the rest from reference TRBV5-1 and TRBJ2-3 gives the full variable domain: KAGVTQTPRYLIKTRGQQVTLSCSPISGHRSVSWYQQTPGQGLQFLFEYFSETQRNKGNFPGRFSGRQFSNSRSEMNVSTLELGDSALYLCASSLPGSDYPDTQYFGPGTRLTVL.

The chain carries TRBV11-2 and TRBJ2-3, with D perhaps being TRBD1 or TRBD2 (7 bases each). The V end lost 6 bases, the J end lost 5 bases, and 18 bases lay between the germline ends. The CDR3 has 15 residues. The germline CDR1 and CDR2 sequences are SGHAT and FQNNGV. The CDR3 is CASSQGQRGGDTQYF. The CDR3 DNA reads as TGTGCCAGCAGTCAGGGACAGCGCGGGGGAGATACGCAGTATTTT.

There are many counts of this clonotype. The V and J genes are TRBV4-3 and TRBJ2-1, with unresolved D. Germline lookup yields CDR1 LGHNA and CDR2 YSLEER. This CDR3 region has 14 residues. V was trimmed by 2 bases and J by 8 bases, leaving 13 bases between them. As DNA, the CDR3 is TGCGCCAGCAGCCAAAGGACGACCCTTCATGAGCAGTTCTTC. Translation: CASSQRTTLHEQFF.

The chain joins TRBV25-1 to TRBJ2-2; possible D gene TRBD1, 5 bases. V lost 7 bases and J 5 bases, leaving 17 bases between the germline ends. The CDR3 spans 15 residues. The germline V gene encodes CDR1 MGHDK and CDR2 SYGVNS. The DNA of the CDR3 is TGTGCCAGCAAATTTGGCCAGGGTTGGACCGGGGAGCTGTTTTTT. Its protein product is CASKFGQGWTGELFF.

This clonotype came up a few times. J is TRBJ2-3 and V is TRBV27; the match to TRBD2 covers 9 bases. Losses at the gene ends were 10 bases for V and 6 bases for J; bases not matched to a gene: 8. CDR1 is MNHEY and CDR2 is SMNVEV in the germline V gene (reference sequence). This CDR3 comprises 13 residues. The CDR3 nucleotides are TGTGCCACCTCGGGACTAGCAAGCGATACGCAGTATTTT. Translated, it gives CATSGLASDTQYF.

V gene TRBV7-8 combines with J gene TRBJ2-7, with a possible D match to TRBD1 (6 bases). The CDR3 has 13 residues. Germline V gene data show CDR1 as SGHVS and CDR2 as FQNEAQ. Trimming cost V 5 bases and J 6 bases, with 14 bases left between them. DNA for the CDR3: TGTGCCAGCAGCCCTCTGGGGGCCCCCGAGCAGTACTTC. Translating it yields CASSPLGAPEQYF. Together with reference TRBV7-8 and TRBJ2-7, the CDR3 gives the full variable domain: GAGVSQSPRYKVAKRGQDVALRCDPISGHVSLFWYQQALGQGPEFLTYFQNEAQLDKSGLPSDRFFAERPEGSVSTLKIQRTQQEDSAVYLCASSPLGAPEQYFGPGTRLTVT.

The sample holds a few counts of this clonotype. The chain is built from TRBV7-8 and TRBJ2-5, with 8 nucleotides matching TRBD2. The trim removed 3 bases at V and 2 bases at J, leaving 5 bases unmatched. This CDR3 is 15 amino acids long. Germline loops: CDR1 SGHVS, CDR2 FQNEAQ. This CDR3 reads CASSFGRGGQETQYF. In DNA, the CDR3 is TGTGCCAGCAGCTTTGGTCGGGGGGGACAAGAGACCCAGTACTTC.

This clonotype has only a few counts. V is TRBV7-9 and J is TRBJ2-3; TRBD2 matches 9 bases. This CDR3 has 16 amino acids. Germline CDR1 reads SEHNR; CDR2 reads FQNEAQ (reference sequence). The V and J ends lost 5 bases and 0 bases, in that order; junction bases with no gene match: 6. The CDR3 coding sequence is TGTGCCAGCAGCCCCCGAGCGGGGGGCAGCACAGATACGCAGTATTTT. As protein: CASSPRAGGSTDTQYF.

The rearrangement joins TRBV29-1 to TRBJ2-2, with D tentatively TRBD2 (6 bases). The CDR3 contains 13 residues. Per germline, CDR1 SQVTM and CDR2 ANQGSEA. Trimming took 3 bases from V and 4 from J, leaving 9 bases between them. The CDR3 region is CSVEGLATGELFF. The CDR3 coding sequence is TGCAGCGTTGAGGGACTTGCCACCGGGGAGCTGTTTTTT.

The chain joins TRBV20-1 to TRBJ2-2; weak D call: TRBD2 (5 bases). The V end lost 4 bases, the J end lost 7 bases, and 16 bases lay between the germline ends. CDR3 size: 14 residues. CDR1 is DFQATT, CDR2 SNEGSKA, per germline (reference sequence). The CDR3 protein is CSAIDGEHIGELFF. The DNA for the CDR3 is TGCAGTGCTATAGACGGGGAACATATCGGGGAGCTGTTTTTT.

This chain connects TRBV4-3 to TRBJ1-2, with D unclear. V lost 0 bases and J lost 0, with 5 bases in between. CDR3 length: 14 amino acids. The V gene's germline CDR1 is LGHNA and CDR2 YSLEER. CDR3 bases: TGCGCCAGCAGCCAAGATCAAGCTAACTATGGCTACACCTTC. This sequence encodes CASSQDQANYGYTF.

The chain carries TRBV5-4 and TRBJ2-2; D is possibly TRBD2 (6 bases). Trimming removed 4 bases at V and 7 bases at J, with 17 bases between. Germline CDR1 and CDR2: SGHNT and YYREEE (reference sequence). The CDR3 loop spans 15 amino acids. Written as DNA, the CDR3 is TGTGCCAGCAGCCAGGGCGGGGAAACGGGCGGGGAGCTGTTTTTT. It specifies CASSQGGETGGELFF.

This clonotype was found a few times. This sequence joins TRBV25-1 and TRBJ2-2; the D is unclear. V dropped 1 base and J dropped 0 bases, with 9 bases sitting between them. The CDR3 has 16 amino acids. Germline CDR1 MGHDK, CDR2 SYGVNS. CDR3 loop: CASSESNASNTGELFF. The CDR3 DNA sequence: TGTGCCAGCAGTGAATCTAATGCATCGAACACCGGGGAGCTGTTTTTT.

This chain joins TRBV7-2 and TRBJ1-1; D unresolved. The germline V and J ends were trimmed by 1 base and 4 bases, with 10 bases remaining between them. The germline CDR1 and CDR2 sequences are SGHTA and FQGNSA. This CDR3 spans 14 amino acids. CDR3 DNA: TGTGCCAGCAGCTTAGAAGTGAGTGGCACTGAAGCTTTCTTT. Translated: CASSLEVSGTEAFF.

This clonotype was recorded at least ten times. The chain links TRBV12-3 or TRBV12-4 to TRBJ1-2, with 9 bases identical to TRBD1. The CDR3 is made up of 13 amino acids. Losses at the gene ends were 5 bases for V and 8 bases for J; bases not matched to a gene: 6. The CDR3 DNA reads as TGTGCCAGCAGTCCTGGGACAGGGCGAGGCTACACCTTC. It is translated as CASSPGTGRGYTF.

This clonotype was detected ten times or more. The CDR3 here is CASSYRGAYEQYV. As DNA, the CDR3 is TGTGCCAGCAGTTATAGGGGAGCCTACGAGCAGTACGTC. The chain combines TRBV12-3 or TRBV12-4 with TRBJ2-7; D is possibly TRBD1 or TRBD2 (5 bases each). The CDR3 has 13 amino acids. The V end lost 4 bases, the J end lost 2 bases, and 9 bases lay between the germline ends.

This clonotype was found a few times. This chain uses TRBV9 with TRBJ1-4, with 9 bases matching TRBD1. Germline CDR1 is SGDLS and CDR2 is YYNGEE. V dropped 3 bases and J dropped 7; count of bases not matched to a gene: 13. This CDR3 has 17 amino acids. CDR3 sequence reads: CASSAGQGRLVAEKLFF. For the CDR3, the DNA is TGTGCCAGCAGCGCCGGACAGGGGAGGCTGGTAGCTGAAAAACTGTTTTTT.

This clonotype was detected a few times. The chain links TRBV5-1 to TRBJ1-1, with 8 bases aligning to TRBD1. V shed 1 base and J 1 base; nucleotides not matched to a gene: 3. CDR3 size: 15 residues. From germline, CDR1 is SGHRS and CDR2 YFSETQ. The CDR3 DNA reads TGCGCCAGCAGCTTGTTGGGGACAGGGAACACTGAAGCTTTCTTT. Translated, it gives CASSLLGTGNTEAFF.

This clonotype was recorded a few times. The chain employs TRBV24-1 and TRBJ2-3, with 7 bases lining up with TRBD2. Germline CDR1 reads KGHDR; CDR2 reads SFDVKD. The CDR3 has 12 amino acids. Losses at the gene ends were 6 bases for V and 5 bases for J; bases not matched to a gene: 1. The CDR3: CATSWGGDTQYF. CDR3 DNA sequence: TGTGCCACCAGTTGGGGGGGAGATACGCAGTATTTT.

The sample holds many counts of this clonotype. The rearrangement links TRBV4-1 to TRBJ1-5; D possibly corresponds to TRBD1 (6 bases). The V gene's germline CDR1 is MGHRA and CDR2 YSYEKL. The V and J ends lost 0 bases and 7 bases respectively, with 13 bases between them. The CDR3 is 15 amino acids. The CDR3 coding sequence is TGCGCCAGCAGCCAAGAGGTGACAGGCGAACAGCCCCAGCATTTT. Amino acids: CASSQEVTGEQPQHF.

In DNA, the CDR3 is TGCAGTGCTAGAGGAGCCGGATTTGTATATTTT. Its protein is CSARGAGFVYF. V gene TRBV20-1 combines with J gene TRBJ1-3; D is unresolved. CDR3 length equals 11 residues. V was cut by 1 base and J by 14 bases, with 12 bases left in between. Germline V gene lookup returns CDR1 DFQATT and CDR2 SNEGSKA (reference sequence).

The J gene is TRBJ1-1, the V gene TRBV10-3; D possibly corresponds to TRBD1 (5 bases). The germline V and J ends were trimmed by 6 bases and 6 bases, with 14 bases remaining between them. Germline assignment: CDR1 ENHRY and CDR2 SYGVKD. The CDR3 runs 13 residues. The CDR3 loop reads CAIRVDRASEAFF. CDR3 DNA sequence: TGTGCCATCAGGGTCGACAGAGCTTCTGAAGCTTTCTTT.

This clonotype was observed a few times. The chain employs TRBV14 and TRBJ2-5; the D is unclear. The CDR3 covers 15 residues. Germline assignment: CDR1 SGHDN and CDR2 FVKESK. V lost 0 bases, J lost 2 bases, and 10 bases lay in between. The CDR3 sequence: CASSQDRSMQETQYF. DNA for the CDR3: TGTGCCAGCAGCCAAGATCGGAGCATGCAAGAGACCCAGTACTTC.

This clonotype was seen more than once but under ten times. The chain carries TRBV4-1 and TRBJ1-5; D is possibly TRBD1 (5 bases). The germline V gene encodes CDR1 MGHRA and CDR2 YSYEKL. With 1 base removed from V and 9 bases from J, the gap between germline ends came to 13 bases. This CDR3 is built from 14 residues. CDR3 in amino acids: CASSQVGGTGPQHF. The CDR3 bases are TGCGCCAGCAGCCAAGTGGGCGGGACGGGGCCCCAGCATTTT.

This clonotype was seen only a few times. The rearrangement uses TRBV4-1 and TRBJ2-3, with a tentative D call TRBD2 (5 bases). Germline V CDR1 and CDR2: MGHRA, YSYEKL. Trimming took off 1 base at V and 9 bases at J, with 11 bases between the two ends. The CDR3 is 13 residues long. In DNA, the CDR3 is TGCGCCAGCAGCCAAGTGGGAAGCGGCACGCAGTATTTT. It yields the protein CASSQVGSGTQYF.

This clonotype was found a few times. As DNA, the CDR3 is TGTGCCAGTAGTATCGCCACCATTAGCGGGGGGAACTACGAGCAGTACTTC. Protein: CASSIATISGGNYEQYF. The V and J genes are TRBV19 and TRBJ2-7; TRBD2 agrees at 10 bases. CDR1 is LNHDA and CDR2 is SQIVND in the germline V gene (reference sequence). The CDR3 runs to 17 residues. The V gene end was trimmed by 3 bases and the J gene end by 3 bases; junction bases not matched to a gene: 11.

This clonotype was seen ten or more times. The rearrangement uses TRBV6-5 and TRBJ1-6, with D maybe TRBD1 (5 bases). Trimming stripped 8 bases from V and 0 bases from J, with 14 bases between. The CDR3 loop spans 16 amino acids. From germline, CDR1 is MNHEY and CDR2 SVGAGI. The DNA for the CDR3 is TGTGCCAGCCATCGGGGGTGGCCCTCCTATAATTCACCCCTCCACTTT. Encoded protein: CASHRGWPSYNSPLHF.